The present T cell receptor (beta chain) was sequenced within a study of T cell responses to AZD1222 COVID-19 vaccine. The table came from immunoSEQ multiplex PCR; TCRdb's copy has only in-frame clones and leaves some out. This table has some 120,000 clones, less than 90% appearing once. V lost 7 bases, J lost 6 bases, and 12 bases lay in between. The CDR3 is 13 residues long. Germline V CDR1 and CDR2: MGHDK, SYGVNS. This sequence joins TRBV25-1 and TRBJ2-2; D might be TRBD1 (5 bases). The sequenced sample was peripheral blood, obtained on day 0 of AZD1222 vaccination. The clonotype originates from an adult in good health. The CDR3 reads CASKGNPAGELFF. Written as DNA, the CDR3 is TGTGCCAGCAAGGGGAATCCCGCCGGGGAGCTGTTTTTT.